Below are 21 T cell receptor beta chains sequenced from a single sample in a study of blood T cells in healthy people across ages. A second PCR, run for roughly 6 to 11 cycles, used a sample-barcoded 5' primer plus a J-beta primer mix. TCRdb redid the calling of the 5' RACE reads with MiXCR, one entry per CDR3 protein. The repertoire consists of about 840,000 distinct CDR3 sequences, with 25% to 35% occurring once and the leading ten covering roughly a tenth. This same sample was also part of a study on T cells of mothers and their children.

Material: blood. The receptors here all came from a woman aged 40 to 50 in good health.

This chain joins TRBV5-6 and TRBJ2-7; D ambiguous. The CDR3 totals 12 residues. The V gene's germline CDR1 is SGHDT and CDR2 YYEEEE. V lost 7 bases, J lost 0 bases, and 8 bases lay in between. The CDR3 reads CASGTASYEQYF. The CDR3 DNA follows: TGTGCCAGCGGCACAGCCTCCTACGAGCAGTACTTC.

This clonotype was seen many times. V and J are TRBV12-3 or TRBV12-4 and TRBJ1-5; 9 positions match TRBD1. With 6 bases clipped from V and 6 bases from J, the junction kept 6 bases outside the gene matches. CDR3 size: 14 residues. The CDR3 loop reads CASRETGGSQPQHF. The CDR3 coding sequence is TGTGCCAGCAGGGAGACAGGGGGGAGTCAGCCCCAGCATTTT.

This clonotype was seen ten or more times. The V gene is TRBV6-2 or TRBV6-3, the J gene TRBJ2-3, with D uncertain. Between the trimmed V and J ends, which lost 0 bases and 14 bases, there was a span of 21 bases. This CDR3 spans 15 amino acids. Germline CDR1 reads MNHEY; CDR2 reads SVGEGT. This chain's CDR3 is CASSYSATPMGTAYF. The CDR3 nucleotides are TGTGCCAGCAGTTACTCGGCTACCCCGATGGGTACGGCGTATTTT.

This chain joins TRBV5-1 and TRBJ1-1; D remains unclear. Trimming cost V 2 bases and J 0 bases, with 11 bases left between them. The CDR3 sequence is 15 residues long. Germline CDR1 and CDR2: SGHRS and YFSETQ. The CDR3 nucleotides read TGCGCCAGCAGCTTCCAGGCCAGCATGAACACTGAAGCTTTCTTT. This sequence encodes CASSFQASMNTEAFF.

This clonotype appeared a few times. The junction shows a germline mismatch at one end, possibly a read error. J is TRBJ2-1 and V is TRBV28; 9 nucleotides agree with TRBD2. This CDR3 has 16 amino acids. Per the germline V gene, CDR1 is MDHEN and CDR2 is SYDVKM. The CDR3 DNA follows: TGTGCCAGCAGTAGATTACCGGGACTAGCCTACAGTGAGCAGTTCTTC. Protein product: CASSRLPGLAYSEQFF.

With regard to this clonotype: A much larger clone sits a single nucleotide away, making a read error possible. The chain couples TRBV28 to TRBJ2-1; D not certain. With the DNA end fitting TRBJ2-7 better, the J assignment may be wrong. This CDR3 is built from 11 residues. CDR1 and CDR2 (germline): MDHEN, SYDVKM. The CDR3 region is CASRWYNEQYF. In DNA, the CDR3 is TGTGCCAGCAGATGGTACAATGAGCAGTACTTC.

At least ten counts were recorded for this clonotype. The chain links TRBV7-9 to TRBJ2-4; tentative D call: TRBD2 (6 bases). The CDR3 loop spans 12 amino acids. Germline CDR1 is SEHNR and CDR2 is FQNEAQ (reference sequence). The V end lost 2 bases, the J end lost 15 bases, and 14 bases lay between the germline ends. The CDR3 is CASSLYGTGGYF. The CDR3 DNA follows: TGTGCCAGCAGCTTATACGGAACCGGGGGGTACTTC.

The V and J genes are TRBV13 and TRBJ1-4, with D possibly TRBD1 on 6 matching bases. Germline V gene lookup returns CDR1 PRHDT and CDR2 FYEKMQ (reference sequence). The CDR3 covers 14 residues. Trimming pared 5 bases from V and 8 bases from J, leaving 15 bases between. In nucleotides, the CDR3 is TGTGCCAGCAGCCTTAAAGGGGGTTGGGAAAAACTGTTTTTT. It yields the protein CASSLKGGWEKLFF.

The rearrangement uses TRBV20-1 and TRBJ2-7, with D unclear. The germline gives CDR1 DFQATT, CDR2 SNEGSKA (reference sequence). Trimming took 7 bases from V and 0 from J, leaving 13 bases between them. The CDR3 spans 13 residues. The CDR3 protein is CSEGPSSSYEQYF. CDR3 in DNA: TGCAGTGAAGGGCCATCGAGCTCCTACGAGCAGTACTTC.

The gene calls are TRBV27 and TRBJ2-5; TRBD1 matches at 7 bases. The germline CDR1 and CDR2 sequences are MNHEY and SMNVEV (reference sequence). There are 14 residues in the CDR3. Germline trimming cut 6 bases from V and 5 bases from J; bases unmatched to any gene: 9. In DNA form, the CDR3 reads TGTGCCAGCAGGACCGCGGACAGGAGGGAGACCCAGTACTTC. It translates to CASRTADRRETQYF.

The chain couples TRBV4-1 to TRBJ1-1; no reliable D call. Looked up from germline, CDR1 is MGHRA and CDR2 is YSYEKL. This CDR3 spans 13 amino acids. V was cut by 4 bases and J by 4 bases, with 10 bases left in between. Here the CDR3 reads CASSLGPRTEAFF. The CDR3 DNA is TGCGCCAGCAGCCTCGGACCGCGCACTGAAGCTTTCTTT.

In regard to this clonotype: A much larger clone differs from this one at a single base, so this may be a read error. The chain employs TRBV28 and TRBJ2-5; perhaps TRBD1 as D (6 bases). CDR1 MDHEN and CDR2 SYDVKM come from the germline V gene. CDR3 length: 16 residues. The CDR3 protein is CASTDWTALYQEIQYF. CDR3 nucleotides: TGTGCCAGCACCGATTGGACAGCTTTGTACCAAGAGATCCAGTACTTC. The full variable domain, rest sourced from reference TRBV28 and TRBJ2-5, is DVKVTQSSRYLVKRTGEKVFLECVQDMDHENMFWYRQDPGLGLRLIYFSYDVKMKEKGDIPEGYSVSREKKERFSLILESASTNQTSMYLCASTDWTALYQEIQYFGPGTRLLVL.

This clonotype was counted many times. This sequence may be a read error, since a much larger clone differs from it by one base. The gene calls are TRBV5-5 and TRBJ2-7; D might be TRBD1 (6 bases). V lost 0 bases to trimming and J lost 3 bases, with 13 bases between them. The germline gives CDR1 SGHKS, CDR2 YYEKEE (reference sequence). The CDR3 covers 15 residues. The CDR3 nucleotides are TGTGCCAGCAGCTTGGGGCCGGGACAAGTCTACGAGCAGTACTTC. Protein: CASSLGPGQVYEQYF.

This clonotype was found many times. The V and J genes are TRBV7-2 and TRBJ1-2; perhaps TRBD1 as D (6 bases). V was cut by 3 bases and J by 4 bases, with 9 bases left in between. The CDR3 is 13 residues long. Germline V gene sequence: CDR1 SGHTA, CDR2 FQGNSA. CDR3 residues: CASSFWDTYGYTF. CDR3 sequence (DNA): TGTGCCAGCAGCTTCTGGGACACCTATGGCTACACCTTC.

This clonotype was found many times. CDR3 sequence: CASSHGQGIYEQYF. The CDR3 DNA reads TGTGCCAGCAGCCACGGACAGGGTATCTACGAGCAGTACTTC. The chain employs TRBV5-6 and TRBJ2-7; the match to TRBD1 covers 8 bases. The CDR3 is 14 amino acids. J was trimmed by 3 bases and V by 4 bases; bases with no gene match: 6. The germline CDR1 and CDR2 sequences are SGHDT and YYEEEE.

The chain uses TRBV28 and TRBJ2-3; TRBD2 aligns across 8 bases. The CDR3 loop spans 14 amino acids. Germline V gene sequence: CDR1 MDHEN, CDR2 SYDVKM. Germline trimming cut 5 bases from V and 4 bases from J; bases unmatched to any gene: 5. In DNA form, the CDR3 reads TGTGCCAGCAGTAGCGGGGGTGATTCAGATACGCAGTATTTT. The encoded protein is CASSSGGDSDTQYF.

The chain links TRBV10-3 to TRBJ2-3; D uncertain. Germline CDR1 and CDR2: ENHRY and SYGVKD. The CDR3 is 12 residues long. Trimming cost V 2 bases and J 6 bases, with 6 bases left between them. This chain's CDR3 is CAISEVGDTQYF. For the CDR3, the DNA is TGTGCCATCAGTGAGGTGGGGGATACGCAGTATTTT.

The CDR3 here is CASSTVAGGNLDEQYF. The CDR3 region has the DNA TGCGCCAGCAGCACCGTAGCGGGGGGCAATCTCGACGAGCAGTACTTC. The chain joins TRBV5-1 to TRBJ2-7, with 10 bases that match TRBD2. Germline assignment: CDR1 SGHRS and CDR2 YFSETQ. This CDR3 comprises 16 residues. J gave up 5 bases and V 4 bases, and 12 bases lay outside the gene matches.

This clonotype appeared a few times. The rearrangement joins TRBV30 to TRBJ2-5; 9 bases line up with TRBD2. The CDR3 length is 14 residues. V was pared by 3 bases and J by 1 base, with 3 bases of the junction left unmatched. From germline, CDR1 is GTSNPN and CDR2 SVGIG (reference sequence). CDR3 nucleotides: TGTGCCTGGAGGCAAGCGGGGGGCCAAGAGACCCAGTACTTC. It codes for CAWRQAGGQETQYF.

The rearrangement links TRBV4-3 to TRBJ1-1; possible D gene TRBD1, 5 bases. Between the trimmed V and J ends, which lost 4 bases and 5 bases, there was a span of 17 bases. From germline, CDR1 is LGHNA and CDR2 YSLEER. CDR3 length: 15 amino acids. The CDR3 bases are TGCGCCAGCAGCCCCTTTGTACAGGCTTGGACTGAAGCTTTCTTT. Translation gives CASSPFVQAWTEAFF.

The genes are TRBV7-8 and TRBJ1-2, with D possibly being TRBD1 (6 bases). Germline V gives CDR1 SGHVS, CDR2 FQNEAQ. V lost 5 bases, J lost 4 bases, and 20 bases lay in between. CDR3 length equals 16 residues. DNA of the CDR3: TGTGCCAGCAGCCCCCTCCTGGTACAGGGTACCTATGGCTACACCTTC. The encoded protein is CASSPLLVQGTYGYTF.